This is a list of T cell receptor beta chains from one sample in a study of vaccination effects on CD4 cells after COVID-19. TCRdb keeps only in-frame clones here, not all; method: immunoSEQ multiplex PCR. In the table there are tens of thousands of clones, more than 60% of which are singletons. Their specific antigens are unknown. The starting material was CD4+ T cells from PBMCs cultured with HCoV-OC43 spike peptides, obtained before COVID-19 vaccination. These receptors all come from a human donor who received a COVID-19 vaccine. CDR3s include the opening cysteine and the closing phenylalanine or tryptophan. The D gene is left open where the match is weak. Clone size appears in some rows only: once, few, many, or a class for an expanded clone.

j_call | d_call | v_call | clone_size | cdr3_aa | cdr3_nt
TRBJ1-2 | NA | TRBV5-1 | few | CASSLVAVNYGYTF | TGCGCCAGCAGCTTGGTGGCAGTTAACTATGGCTACACCTTC
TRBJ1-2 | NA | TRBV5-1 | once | CASSLAQRGNYGYTF | TGCGCCAGCAGCTTGGCCCAAAGGGGAAACTATGGCTACACCTTC
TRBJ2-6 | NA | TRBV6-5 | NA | CASSYSTPSGANVLTF | TGTGCCAGCAGTTACTCGACGCCCAGTGGGGCCAACGTCCTGACTTTC
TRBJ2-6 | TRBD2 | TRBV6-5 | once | CATEGGYSGANVLTF | TGTGCCACCGAGGGAGGGTACTCTGGGGCCAACGTCCTGACTTTC
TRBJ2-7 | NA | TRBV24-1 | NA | CATSGDGSYEQYF | TGTGCCACCAGTGGAGACGGCTCCTACGAGCAGTACTTC
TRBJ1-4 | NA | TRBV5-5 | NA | CASSLEPAAGLFF | TGTGCCAGCAGCTTGGAGCCGGCCGCGGGTCTGTTTTTT
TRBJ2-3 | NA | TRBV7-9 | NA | CASSVTGLSTDTQYF | TGTGCCAGCAGTGTAACAGGGCTAAGCACAGATACGCAGTATTTT
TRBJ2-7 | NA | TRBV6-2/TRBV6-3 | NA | CASSYGVRGYEQYF | TGTGCCAGCAGTTATGGAGTCAGGGGCTACGAGCAGTACTTC
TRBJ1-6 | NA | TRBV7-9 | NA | CASSSQDVTVSPLHF | TGTGCCAGCAGCTCACAGGACGTGACAGTATCACCCCTCCACTTT
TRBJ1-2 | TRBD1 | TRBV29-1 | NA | CSGGGTGNYGYTF | TGCAGCGGGGGGGGGACAGGCAACTATGGCTACACCTTC
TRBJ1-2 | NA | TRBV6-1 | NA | CASSEQGLYGYTF | TGTGCCAGCAGTGAACAGGGCCTCTATGGCTACACCTTC
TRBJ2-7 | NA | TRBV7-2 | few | CASSFAPGRRTSYEQYF | TGTGCCAGCAGCTTCGCCCCGGGGAGGCGCACCTCCTACGAGCAGTACTTC
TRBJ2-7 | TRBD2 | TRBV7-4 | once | CASSYSGPPTPQPGGFPYEQYF | TGTGCCAGCAGCTACAGTGGGCCCCCCACCCCGCAACCGGGGGGTTTCCCCTACGAGCAGTACTTC
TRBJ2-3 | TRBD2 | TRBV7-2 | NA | CASSSVSGAPFSQYF | TGTGCCAGCAGCTCCGTTAGCGGGGCCCCTTTCTCGCAGTATTTT
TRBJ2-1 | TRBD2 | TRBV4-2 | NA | CASSQQGTSVSSYNEQFF | TGTGCCAGCAGCCAGCAAGGGACTAGCGTTAGCTCCTACAATGAGCAGTTCTTC
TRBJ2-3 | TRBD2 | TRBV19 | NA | CASSSTGRGVFADTQYF | TGTGCCAGTAGTTCAACGGGGCGGGGGGTTTTTGCAGATACGCAGTATTTT
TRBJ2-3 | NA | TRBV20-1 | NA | CSASKVVGDTQYF | TGCAGTGCTAGTAAGGTGGTGGGCGATACGCAGTATTTT
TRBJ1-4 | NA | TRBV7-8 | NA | CASSLAGVRANEKLFF | TGTGCCAGCAGCTTAGCTGGGGTGCGGGCTAATGAAAAACTGTTTTTT
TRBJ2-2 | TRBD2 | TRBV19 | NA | CASRSGGNTGELFF | TGTGCCAGTAGAAGCGGGGGGAACACCGGGGAGCTGTTTTTT
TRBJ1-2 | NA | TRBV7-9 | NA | CASSRDKYYGYTF | TGTGCCAGCAGCCGGGACAAGTACTATGGCTACACCTTC
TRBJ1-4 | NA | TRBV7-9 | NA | CASSLLKGGATNEKLFF | TGTGCCAGCAGCTTATTAAAGGGGGGAGCAACTAATGAAAAACTGTTTTTT
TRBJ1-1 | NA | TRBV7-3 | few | CASSLYQGTEAFF | TGTGCCAGCAGCTTATATCAGGGCACTGAAGCTTTCTTT
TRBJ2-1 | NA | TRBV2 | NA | CASGKDATRNNEQFF | TGTGCCAGCGGAAAAGACGCAACCCGAAACAATGAGCAGTTCTTC